These T cell receptor beta chains were read from a single sample in a study of T cell repertoires in cytomegalovirus infection. Using its own MiXCR run on the reads, TCRdb lists one record per CDR3 protein. The sample contains some 300,000 distinct CDR3 sequences, 17% of which appear only once. Sequenced material: PBMCs. The receptor source for this set is a human donor in good health (CMV status not recorded). Some clones in this sample may be carry-over from other donors' samples. The CDR3 runs from the conserved cysteine through the conserved F or W. D genes are given only for firm matches. Only some rows state a clone size, as once, few, many or a class for expanded clones.

d_call: NA; v_call: TRBV5-6; j_call: TRBJ2-7; clone_size: few; cdr3_aa: CASSLGGGVTYEQYF; cdr3_nt: TGTGCCAGCAGCTTGGGTGGAGGGGTTACCTACGAGCAGTACTTC
d_call: NA; v_call: TRBV7-2; j_call: TRBJ1-5; clone_size: many; cdr3_aa: CASSLERRGKPQHF; cdr3_nt: TGTGCCAGCAGCTTAGAACGGAGGGGTAAGCCCCAGCATTTT
d_call: NA; v_call: TRBV20-1; j_call: TRBJ1-1; clone_size: few; cdr3_aa: CSARDLLGTNTEAFF; cdr3_nt: TGCAGTGCTAGAGATCTCTTAGGCACGAACACTGAAGCTTTCTTT
d_call: NA; v_call: TRBV19; j_call: TRBJ2-5; clone_size: NA; cdr3_aa: CASRDGIGGETQYF; cdr3_nt: TGTGCCAGTAGGGACGGAATAGGGGGAGAGACCCAGTACTTC
d_call: TRBD2; v_call: TRBV6-5; j_call: TRBJ2-5; clone_size: few; cdr3_aa: CASSYASSGGAGETQYF; cdr3_nt: TGTGCCAGCAGTTACGCTTCTAGCGGGGGGGCCGGAGAGACCCAGTACTTC
d_call: NA; v_call: TRBV2; j_call: TRBJ2-2; clone_size: many; cdr3_aa: CASTVRGNTGELFF; cdr3_nt: TGTGCCAGCACCGTGCGGGGAAACACCGGGGAGCTGTTTTTT
d_call: NA; v_call: TRBV7-2; j_call: TRBJ1-1; clone_size: many; cdr3_aa: CASTSTGRMNTEAFF; cdr3_nt: TGTGCCAGCACCTCAACAGGGAGGATGAACACTGAAGCTTTCTTT
d_call: NA; v_call: TRBV27; j_call: TRBJ1-4; clone_size: many; cdr3_aa: CASRGSNEKLFF; cdr3_nt: TGTGCCAGCAGAGGCAGTAATGAAAAACTGTTTTTT
d_call: TRBD1; v_call: TRBV12-3/TRBV12-4; j_call: TRBJ1-2; clone_size: NA; cdr3_aa: CASSSSPWTGNNYGYTF; cdr3_nt: TGTGCCAGCAGTTCCTCTCCGTGGACAGGGAATAACTATGGCTACACCTTC
d_call: TRBD2; v_call: TRBV7-2; j_call: TRBJ2-3; clone_size: many; cdr3_aa: CASSPQGLAGADTQYF; cdr3_nt: TGTGCCAGCAGCCCCCAAGGACTAGCTGGGGCAGATACGCAGTATTTT
d_call: NA; v_call: TRBV6-5; j_call: TRBJ1-5; clone_size: few; cdr3_aa: CASSYSSKGNQPQHF; cdr3_nt: TGTGCCAGCAGTTACTCCAGTAAGGGGAATCAGCCCCAGCATTTT
d_call: NA; v_call: TRBV5-5; j_call: TRBJ2-2; clone_size: NA; cdr3_aa: CASSPYHSRNTGELFF; cdr3_nt: TGTGCCAGCAGCCCATACCATTCGCGGAACACCGGGGAGCTGTTTTTT
d_call: NA; v_call: TRBV6-2/TRBV6-3; j_call: TRBJ1-4; clone_size: many; cdr3_aa: CASKSDGAGTWTEKLFF; cdr3_nt: TGTGCCAGCAAGTCGGATGGAGCGGGCACATGGACTGAAAAACTGTTTTTT
d_call: TRBD2; v_call: TRBV7-6; j_call: TRBJ2-5; clone_size: many; cdr3_aa: CASSLGAGGPKETQYF; cdr3_nt: TGTGCCAGCAGCTTAGGGGCGGGGGGGCCGAAGGAGACCCAGTACTTC
d_call: TRBD1; v_call: TRBV7-4; j_call: TRBJ2-5; clone_size: NA; cdr3_aa: CASSLVGQGKETQYF; cdr3_nt: TGTGCCAGCAGCTTAGTCGGACAGGGGAAAGAGACCCAGTACTTC
d_call: NA; v_call: TRBV4-1; j_call: TRBJ2-3; clone_size: NA; cdr3_aa: CASSPPSDMQYF; cdr3_nt: TGCGCCAGCAGCCCGCCATCAGATATGCAGTATTTT
d_call: NA; v_call: TRBV7-2; j_call: TRBJ2-1; clone_size: many; cdr3_aa: CASAGANNNEQFF; cdr3_nt: TGTGCCAGCGCGGGGGCGAACAACAATGAGCAGTTCTTC
d_call: TRBD2; v_call: TRBV7-2; j_call: TRBJ2-3; clone_size: many; cdr3_aa: CASSYGLESDTQYF; cdr3_nt: TGTGCCAGCAGTTATGGACTAGAATCAGATACGCAGTATTTT